This TCR beta chain derives from a study of cytomegalovirus exposure and HLA in healthy donors. Whole-study findings and limits: The authors later found HLA-associated TCR beta chains more clonally expanded than equally common others. Many donors shared some public TCRs, even though most TCR sequences were rare. Cytomegalovirus association was assigned to about 150 TCR beta chains. Data from an earlier analysis indicated that most TCR beta V segments were productive either about 87% or about 30% of the time.

Germline assignment: CDR1 SGHTA and CDR2 FQGNSA. This CDR3 contains 16 residues. The trim removed 6 bases at V and 0 bases at J, leaving 7 bases unmatched. PCR employed 60 Vbeta and 13 Jbeta primers. This table comes from immunoSEQ multiplex PCR, and its TCRdb copy is limited to in-frame clones, with some not included. The table shows fewer than 200,000 clones, with roughly 84% occurring only once. Concerning this clone itself: What it binds is unknown.

The specimen was PBMCs. The chain joins TRBV7-2 to TRBJ1-5; 8 bases align to TRBD1. This TCR came from a male donor in good health and CMV-seronegative. The CDR3 protein is CASSTTGGGSNQPQHF. The CDR3 DNA follows: TGTGCCAGCAGTACAACAGGGGGGGGTAGCAATCAGCCCCAGCATTTT.